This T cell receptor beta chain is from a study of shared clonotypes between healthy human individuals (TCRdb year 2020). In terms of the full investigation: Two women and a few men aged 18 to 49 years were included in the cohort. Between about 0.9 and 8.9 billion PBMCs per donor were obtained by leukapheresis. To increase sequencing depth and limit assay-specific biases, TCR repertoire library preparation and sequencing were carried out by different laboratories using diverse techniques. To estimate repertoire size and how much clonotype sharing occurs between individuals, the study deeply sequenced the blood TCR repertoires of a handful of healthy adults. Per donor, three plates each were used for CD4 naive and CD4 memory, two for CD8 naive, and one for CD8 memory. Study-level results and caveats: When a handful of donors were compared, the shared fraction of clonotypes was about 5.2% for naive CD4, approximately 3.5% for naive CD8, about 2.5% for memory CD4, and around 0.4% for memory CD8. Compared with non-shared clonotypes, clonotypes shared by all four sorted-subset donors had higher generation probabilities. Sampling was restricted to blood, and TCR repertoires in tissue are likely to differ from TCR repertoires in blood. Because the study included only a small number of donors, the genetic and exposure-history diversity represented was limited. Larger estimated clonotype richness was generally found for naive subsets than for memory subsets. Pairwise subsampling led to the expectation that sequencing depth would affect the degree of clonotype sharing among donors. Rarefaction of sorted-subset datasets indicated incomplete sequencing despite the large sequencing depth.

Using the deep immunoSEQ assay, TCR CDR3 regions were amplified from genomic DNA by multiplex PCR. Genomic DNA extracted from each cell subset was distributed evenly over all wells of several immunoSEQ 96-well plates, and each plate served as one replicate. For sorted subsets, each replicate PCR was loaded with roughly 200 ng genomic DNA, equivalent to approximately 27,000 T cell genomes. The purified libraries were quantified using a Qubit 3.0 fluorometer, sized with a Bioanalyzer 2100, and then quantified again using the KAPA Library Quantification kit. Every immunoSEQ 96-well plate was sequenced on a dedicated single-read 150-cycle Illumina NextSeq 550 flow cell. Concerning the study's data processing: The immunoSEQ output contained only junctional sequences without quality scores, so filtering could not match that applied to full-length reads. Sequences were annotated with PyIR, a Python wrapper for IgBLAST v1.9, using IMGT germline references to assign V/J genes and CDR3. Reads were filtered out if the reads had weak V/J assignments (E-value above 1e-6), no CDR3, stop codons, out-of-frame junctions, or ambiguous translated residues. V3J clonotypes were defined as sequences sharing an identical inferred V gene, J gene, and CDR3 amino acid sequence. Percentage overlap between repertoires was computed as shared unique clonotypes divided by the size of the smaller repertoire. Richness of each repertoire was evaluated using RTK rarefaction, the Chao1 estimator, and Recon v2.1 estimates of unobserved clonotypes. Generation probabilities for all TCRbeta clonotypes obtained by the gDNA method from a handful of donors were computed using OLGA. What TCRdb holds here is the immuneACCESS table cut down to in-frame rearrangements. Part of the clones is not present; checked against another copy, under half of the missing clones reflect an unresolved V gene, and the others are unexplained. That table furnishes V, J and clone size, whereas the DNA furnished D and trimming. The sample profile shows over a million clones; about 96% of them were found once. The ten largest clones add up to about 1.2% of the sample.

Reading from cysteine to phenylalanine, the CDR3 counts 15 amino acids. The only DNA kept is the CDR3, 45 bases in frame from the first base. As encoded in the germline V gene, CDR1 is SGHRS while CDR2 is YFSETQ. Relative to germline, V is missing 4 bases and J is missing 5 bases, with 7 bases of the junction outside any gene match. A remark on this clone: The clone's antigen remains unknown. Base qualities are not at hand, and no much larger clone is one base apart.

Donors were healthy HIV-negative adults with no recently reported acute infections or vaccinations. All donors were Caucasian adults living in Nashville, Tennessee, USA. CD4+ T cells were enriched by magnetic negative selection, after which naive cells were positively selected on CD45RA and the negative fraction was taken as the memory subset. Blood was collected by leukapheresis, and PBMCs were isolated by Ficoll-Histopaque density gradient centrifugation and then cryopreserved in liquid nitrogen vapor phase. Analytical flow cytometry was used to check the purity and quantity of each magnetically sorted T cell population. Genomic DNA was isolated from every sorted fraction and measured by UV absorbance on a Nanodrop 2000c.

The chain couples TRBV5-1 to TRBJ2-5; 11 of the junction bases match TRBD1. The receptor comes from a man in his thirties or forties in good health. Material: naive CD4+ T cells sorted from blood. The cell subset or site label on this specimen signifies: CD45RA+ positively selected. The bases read TGCGCCAGCAGCAAGGACAGGGGGCTTGGGGAGACCCAGTACTTC. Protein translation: CASSKDRGLGETQYF.